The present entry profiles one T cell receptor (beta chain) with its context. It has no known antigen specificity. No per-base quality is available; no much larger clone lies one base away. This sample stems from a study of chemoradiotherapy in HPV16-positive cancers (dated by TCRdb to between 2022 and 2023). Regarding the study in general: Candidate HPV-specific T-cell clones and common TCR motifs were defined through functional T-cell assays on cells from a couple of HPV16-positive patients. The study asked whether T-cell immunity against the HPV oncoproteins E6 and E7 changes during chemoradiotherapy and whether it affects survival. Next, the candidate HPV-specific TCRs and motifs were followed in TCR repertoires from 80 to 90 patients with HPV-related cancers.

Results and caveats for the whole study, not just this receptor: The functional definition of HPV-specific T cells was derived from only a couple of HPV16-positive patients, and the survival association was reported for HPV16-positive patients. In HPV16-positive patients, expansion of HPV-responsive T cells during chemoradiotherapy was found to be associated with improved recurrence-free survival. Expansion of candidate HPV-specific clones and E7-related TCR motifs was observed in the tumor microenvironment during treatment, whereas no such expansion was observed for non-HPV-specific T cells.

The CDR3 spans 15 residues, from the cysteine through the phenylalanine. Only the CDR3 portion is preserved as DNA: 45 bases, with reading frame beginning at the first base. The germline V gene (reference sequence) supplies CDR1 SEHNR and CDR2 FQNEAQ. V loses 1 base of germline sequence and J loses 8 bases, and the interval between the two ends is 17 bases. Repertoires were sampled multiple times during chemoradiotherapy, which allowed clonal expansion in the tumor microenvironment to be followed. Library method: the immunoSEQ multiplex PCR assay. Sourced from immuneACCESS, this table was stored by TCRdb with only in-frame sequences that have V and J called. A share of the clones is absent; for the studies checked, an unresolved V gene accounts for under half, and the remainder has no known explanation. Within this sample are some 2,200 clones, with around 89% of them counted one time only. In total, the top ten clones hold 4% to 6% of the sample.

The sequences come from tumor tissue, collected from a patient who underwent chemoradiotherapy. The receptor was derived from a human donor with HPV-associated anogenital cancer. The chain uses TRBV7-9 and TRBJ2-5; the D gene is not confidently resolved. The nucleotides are TGTGCCAGCAGCTTAGGTCTTCTCCAGAGTGTCACCCAGTACTTC. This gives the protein CASSLGLLQSVTQYF.